Included here is one T cell receptor beta chain sequence, with context. The antigen is unknown. This sample is drawn from a study of cytomegalovirus exposure and HLA in healthy donors. On the study more broadly: Membership in the Caucasian-associated ancestry cluster was found for around 81% of nearly 400 genotyped donors. Study-wide findings and caveats: In a later analysis, TCR beta V- and J-gene trimming showed a link to a missense DCLRE1C variant.

Germline assignment: CDR1 MNHNS and CDR2 SASEGT. This CDR3 comprises 15 residues. V was pared by 4 bases and J by 8 bases, with 21 bases between. PCR involved 60 Vbeta and 13 Jbeta primers. Profiled with immunoSEQ multiplex PCR; TCRdb holds only in-frame clones, not every one. The repertoire holds 85,000 to 90,000 clones, with more than 65% as singletons. The material sequenced was PBMCs. The rearrangement links TRBV6-1 to TRBJ2-7; weak D call: TRBD2 (6 bases). This TCR was recovered from a man aged 25-45 years in good health and CMV-seronegative. The CDR3: CASSGTGTRGLKQYF. The CDR3 DNA follows: TGTGCCAGCAGTGGAACCGGGACCCGAGGACTAAAGCAGTACTTC.